Shown below are 26 T cell receptor beta chains from a single sample sequenced in a study of blood T cell repertoires in COVID-19. Using immunoSEQ multiplex PCR, the repertoire was profiled, and TCRdb retains in-frame clones only, with some absent. The sample includes roughly 200,000 clones, around 91% seen only once; the top ten take roughly 0.56%. Sequences were obtained from peripheral blood. These receptors were obtained from a man aged 50 to 60 with acute or convalescent COVID-19.

This chain connects TRBV11-2 to TRBJ2-2, with a tentative D call TRBD2 (5 bases). CDR1 is SGHAT and CDR2 is FQNNGV in the germline V gene. This CDR3 is built from 17 residues. The germline V and J ends were trimmed by 3 bases and 0 bases, with 14 bases remaining between them. This CDR3 reads CASSFHLTDSNTGELFF. CDR3 in DNA: TGTGCCAGCAGCTTCCACTTAACGGACTCGAACACCGGGGAGCTGTTTTTT.

The chain carries TRBV11-1 and TRBJ2-5; D is perhaps TRBD1 (5 bases). CDR1 is SGHAT and CDR2 is FQDESV in the germline V gene (reference sequence). V lost 5 bases to trimming and J lost 4 bases, with 11 bases between them. This CDR3 region has 13 residues. The CDR3 sequence is CASSRTTGETQYF. The DNA of the CDR3 is TGTGCCAGCAGCCGTACTACAGGAGAGACCCAGTACTTC.

CDR3 region: CASSLQGGLIYEQYF. CDR3 bases: TGTGCCAGCAGCCTCCAGGGGGGATTAATCTACGAGCAGTACTTC. V and J are TRBV6-5 and TRBJ2-7; maybe TRBD1 (7 bases). This CDR3 is built from 15 residues. With 6 bases removed from V and 3 bases from J, the gap between germline ends came to 18 bases. Germline V gene data show CDR1 as MNHEY and CDR2 as SVGAGI.

The J gene is TRBJ2-7, the V gene TRBV25-1; no reliable D call. CDR3 length equals 13 residues. CDR1 MGHDK and CDR2 SYGVNS come from the germline V gene. V lost 3 bases and J lost 0, with 6 bases in between. CDR3 DNA: TGTGCCAGCAGTGAGTTAGCCTCCTACGAGCAGTACTTC. Translated, it gives CASSELASYEQYF.

This clone has a handful of counts. The junction departs from the called germline gene at one end, perhaps through a read error. V and J are TRBV10-3 and TRBJ1-5; D unclear. The CDR3 has 13 residues. Per germline, CDR1 ENHRY and CDR2 SYGVKD. The CDR3 reads CAISESSDQPQHF. The DNA of the CDR3 is TGTGCCATCAGTGAGTCTAGCGATCAGCCCCAGCATTTT.

The V call is TRBV3-1 (or the pseudogene TRBV3-2), the J call TRBJ2-3; D is uncertain. The V end was cut by 3 bases, the J end by 4 bases, with 20 bases between. Germline CDR1 reads LGHDT; CDR2 reads YNNKEL (reference sequence). The CDR3 contains 17 residues. The CDR3 region is CASSHVYHPPEPDTQYF. For the CDR3, the DNA is TGTGCCAGCAGCCACGTGTATCACCCCCCTGAGCCAGATACGCAGTATTTT.

This chain joins TRBV23-1 and TRBJ1-2; 7 nucleotides match TRBD1. TRBV23-1 has ORF status, its function being uncertain. The CDR3 has 13 amino acids. The V segment lost 6 bases and the J segment 6 bases; nucleotides outside the gene matches: 7. CDR3 coding DNA: TGCGCCAGCAGAAAAACAGGGGCCCATGGCTACACCTTC. Amino acids: CASRKTGAHGYTF.

The chain joins TRBV5-1 to TRBJ1-2, with D possibly being TRBD1 (6 bases). In germline, CDR1 is SGHRS, CDR2 YFSETQ. The CDR3 is 16 residues long. Trimming pared 1 base from V and 7 bases from J, leaving 20 bases between. CDR3 residues: CASSLFVQGISSGYTF. CDR3 nucleotide sequence: TGCGCCAGCAGCTTGTTTGTTCAGGGGATCAGCTCTGGCTACACCTTC.

The count of this clone is one. This sequence joins TRBV6-5 and TRBJ1-3, with 8 bases fitting TRBD1. V was pared by 6 bases and J by 3 bases, with 4 bases of the junction left unmatched. The CDR3 covers 14 residues. The V gene's germline CDR1 is MNHEY and CDR2 SVGAGI. This CDR3 is CASRVTGDGNTIYF. Written as DNA, the CDR3 is TGTGCCAGCAGGGTGACAGGGGATGGAAACACCATATATTTT.

The chain recombines TRBV29-1 with TRBJ2-1; TRBD2 is a possible D gene (6 bases). Germline lookup yields CDR1 SQVTM and CDR2 ANQGSEA. The CDR3 sequence is 10 residues long. Deletions cut 7 bases from V and 14 bases from J, with 15 bases between. CDR3 in amino acids: CSAFKGGEFF. The CDR3 region has the DNA TGCAGCGCCTTCAAGGGCGGGGAGTTCTTC.

In this sample, this clone turned up once. This chain uses TRBV3-1 (or the pseudogene TRBV3-2) with TRBJ2-5; 9 nucleotides align to TRBD2. J lost 5 bases, V lost 0 bases, and 4 bases had no gene match. Germline CDR1 is LGHDT and CDR2 is YNNKEL (reference sequence). The CDR3 totals 15 residues. In DNA form, the CDR3 reads TGTGCCAGCAGCCAAGATGTTGCGGGAGGGGAGACCCAGTACTTC. Amino acids: CASSQDVAGGETQYF.

This clone was detected only a few times. The chain combines TRBV28 with TRBJ1-1; a weak D match, TRBD1 (5 bases). Germline lookup yields CDR1 MDHEN and CDR2 SYDVKM. V was cut by 5 bases and J by 4 bases, with 14 bases left in between. This CDR3 spans 14 amino acids. CDR3 protein: CASSRARGGTEAFF. The CDR3 DNA sequence: TGTGCCAGCAGTCGTGCGCGGGGGGGCACTGAAGCTTTCTTT. Using reference TRBV28 and TRBJ1-1 for the parts outside the CDR3, the full variable domain is DVKVTQSSRYLVKRTGEKVFLECVQDMDHENMFWYRQDPGLGLRLIYFSYDVKMKEKGDIPEGYSVSREKKERFSLILESASTNQTSMYLCASSRARGGTEAFFGQGTRLTVV.

This clone was counted once. The chain employs TRBV30 and TRBJ2-7, with 8 bases that match TRBD1. The CDR3 has 14 residues. V gave up 3 bases and J gave up 0 bases; unmatched junction bases: 4. CDR1 is GTSNPN, CDR2 SVGIG, per germline (reference sequence). CDR3 loop: CAWSLTGGSYEQYF. The CDR3, as DNA: TGTGCCTGGAGCTTAACAGGGGGCTCCTACGAGCAGTACTTC.

The V gene is TRBV10-3, the J gene TRBJ2-2; the match to TRBD1 covers 7 bases. The CDR3 has 16 amino acids. With 0 bases clipped from V and 1 base from J, the junction kept 2 bases outside the gene matches. Germline assignment: CDR1 ENHRY and CDR2 SYGVKD. The CDR3 DNA reads as TGTGCCATCAGTGAGTCGCCAGGGGGGAACACCGGGGAGCTGTTTTTT. The encoded protein is CAISESPGGNTGELFF.

This chain joins TRBV7-2 and TRBJ1-6, with a tentative D call TRBD1 (6 bases). CDR3 length: 14 residues. From germline, CDR1 is SGHTA and CDR2 FQGNSA. Trimming cost V 4 bases and J 7 bases, with 11 bases left between them. The CDR3 nucleotides are TGTGCCAGCAGCTACAGGGTAGGAAATTCACCCCTCCACTTT. Amino acid sequence: CASSYRVGNSPLHF.

This clone was observed a single time. The chain carries TRBV28 and TRBJ2-7, with no clear D. V dropped 5 bases and J dropped 9 bases, with 20 bases sitting between them. Germline V gene data show CDR1 as MDHEN and CDR2 as SYDVKM. The CDR3 has 14 residues. The CDR3 region has the DNA TGTGCCAGCAGTGGTGGTCAGGCCTATCGTGGGCAGTACGTC. Its translation: CASSGGQAYRGQYV.

The chain employs TRBV19 and TRBJ2-2; 8 nucleotides align to TRBD1. The germline gives CDR1 LNHDA, CDR2 SQIVND (reference sequence). V shed 2 bases and J 5 bases; nucleotides not matched to a gene: 4. The CDR3 covers 15 residues. CDR3 nucleotides: TGTGCCAGTAGTATACTGCAGGGGGCAACCGGGGAGCTGTTTTTT. Its protein is CASSILQGATGELFF.

The gene calls are TRBV7-2 and TRBJ2-2; D gene ambiguous. The V gene's germline CDR1 is SGHTA and CDR2 FQGNSA. The CDR3 sequence is 15 residues long. V gave up 1 base and J gave up 2 bases, with 8 bases separating them. CDR3 coding DNA: TGTGCCAGCAGCTTAGTCTCCAGAAACACCGGGGAGCTGTTTTTT. Its protein is CASSLVSRNTGELFF.

This sequence joins TRBV11-2 and TRBJ1-1; D is uncertain. The length of the CDR3 is 15 residues. Germline assignment: CDR1 SGHAT and CDR2 FQNNGV. Trimming removed 1 base at V and 1 base at J, with 10 bases between. The CDR3 sequence is CASSLVGRGNTEAFF. Written as DNA, the CDR3 is TGTGCCAGCAGCTTAGTGGGCCGGGGGAACACTGAAGCTTTCTTT. Supplemented by reference TRBV11-2 and TRBJ1-1, the full variable domain reads EAGVAQSPRYKIIEKRQSVAFWCNPISGHATLYWYQQILGQGPKLLIQFQNNGVVDDSQLPKDRFSAERLKGVDSTLKIQPAKLEDSAVYLCASSLVGRGNTEAFFGQGTRLTVV.

The chain links TRBV2 to TRBJ2-2; D might be TRBD2 (5 bases). CDR3 length: 16 residues. Germline V gene data show CDR1 as SNHLY and CDR2 as FYNNEI. The V gene lost 7 bases and the J gene lost 6 bases, with 21 bases spanning the gap. The CDR3, as DNA: TGTGCCAGCAACCGAGGGTGGGGTAAGGGAGCCGGGGAGCTGTTTTTT. Its protein is CASNRGWGKGAGELFF.

This chain joins TRBV16 and TRBJ2-5, with 7 bases identical to TRBD2. J gave up 4 bases and V 0 bases, and 2 bases lay outside the gene matches. There are 14 residues in the CDR3. CDR1 and CDR2 from the germline V gene are KGHSY and FQNENV. The CDR3 DNA reads as TGTGCCAGCAGCCAATCGTCGGGGGGAGAGACCCAGTACTTC. It specifies CASSQSSGGETQYF.

CDR3 DNA sequence: TGTGCCAGCAGCGCGACAGGGGCCCCTCTTAATGAAAAACTGTTTTTT. As protein: CASSATGAPLNEKLFF. This rearrangement joins TRBV7-9 to TRBJ1-4; 8 bases align to TRBD1. Germline loops: CDR1 SEHNR, CDR2 FQNEAQ (reference sequence). V lost 5 bases, J lost 4 bases, and 9 bases stayed unmatched. CDR3 length equals 16 residues. The variable domain in full, completed from reference TRBV7-9 and TRBJ1-4, reads DTGVSQNPRHKITKRGQNVTFRCDPISEHNRLYWYRQTLGQGPEFLTYFQNEAQLEKSRLLSDRFSAERPKGSFSTLEIQRTEQGDSAMYLCASSATGAPLNEKLFFGSGTQLSVL.

The chain recombines TRBV28 with TRBJ1-4; possible D gene TRBD1, 6 bases. CDR1 is MDHEN and CDR2 is SYDVKM in the germline V gene. The V gene lost 4 bases and the J gene lost 1 base, with 25 bases spanning the gap. The CDR3 is 20 amino acids. The CDR3 protein is CASSSYGWDILTGTNEKLFF. CDR3 coding DNA: TGTGCCAGCAGTTCTTATGGGTGGGACATCTTAACGGGAACTAATGAAAAACTGTTTTTT.

The chain is built from TRBV11-2 and TRBJ1-2; D not certain. The CDR3 runs to 14 residues. V lost 0 bases to trimming and J lost 4 bases, with 9 bases between them. The germline V gene has CDR1 SGHAT and CDR2 FQNNGV. The CDR3 protein is CASSLDGPSYGYTF. In nucleotides, the CDR3 is TGTGCCAGCAGCTTAGACGGCCCTAGCTATGGCTACACCTTC. The full variable domain, its missing parts supplied by reference TRBV11-2 and TRBJ1-2, is EAGVAQSPRYKIIEKRQSVAFWCNPISGHATLYWYQQILGQGPKLLIQFQNNGVVDDSQLPKDRFSAERLKGVDSTLKIQPAKLEDSAVYLCASSLDGPSYGYTFGSGTRLTVV.

The chain carries TRBV5-1 and TRBJ2-2; 9 bases align to TRBD1. CDR1 SGHRS and CDR2 YFSETQ come from the germline V gene. This CDR3 spans 13 amino acids. Trimming cost V 3 bases and J 7 bases; bases outside gene matches: 1. The CDR3 DNA reads TGCGCCAGCAGCTGGACAGGGGTCGGGGAGCTGTTTTTT. This codes for CASSWTGVGELFF.

The chain has TRBV5-1 and TRBJ1-4; a weak D match, TRBD1 (6 bases). The CDR3 has 16 residues. The V end lost 4 bases, the J end lost 0 bases, and 13 bases lay between the germline ends. In germline, CDR1 is SGHRS, CDR2 YFSETQ. CDR3 loop: CASSPAGVATNEKLFF. DNA for the CDR3: TGCGCCAGCAGCCCCGCAGGGGTTGCAACTAATGAAAAACTGTTTTTT. The full variable domain, completed using reference TRBV5-1 and TRBJ1-4, is KAGVTQTPRYLIKTRGQQVTLSCSPISGHRSVSWYQQTPGQGLQFLFEYFSETQRNKGNFPGRFSGRQFSNSRSEMNVSTLELGDSALYLCASSPAGVATNEKLFFGSGTQLSVL.